This T cell receptor beta chain was documented in a study of cytomegalovirus exposure and HLA in healthy donors. Primers included in the PCR were 60 Vbeta and 13 Jbeta primers. Produced via immunoSEQ multiplex PCR; TCRdb's table is partial and in-frame only. The sample includes around 150,000 clones, over 60% seen only once; the top ten take nearly 7%. Study-wide findings and caveats: Whilst most TCR sequences proved rare, a subset of public TCRs occurred across many donors. Most of the TCR beta V segments (in an earlier analysis) were productive either about 87% or about 30% of the time. The classifier reportedly diagnosed cytomegalovirus status with high specificity and sensitivity.

Germline V gene data show CDR1 as MNHEY and CDR2 as SVGAGI. V lost 4 bases to trimming and J lost 9 bases, with 16 bases between them. The CDR3 is made up of 15 amino acids. Turning to this clone: Its antigen is not known.

The TCR comes from a man aged 35 to 55 in good health and CMV-seropositive. The genes are TRBV6-5 and TRBJ1-6; possibly TRBD1 for D (5 bases). Material for sequencing was PBMCs. The CDR3 nucleotides read TGTGCCAGCAGTTCCCGGGACCAGGGAGGTTCACCCCTCCACTTT. This codes for CASSSRDQGGSPLHF.